This is a list of T cell receptor beta chains from one sample in a study of blood T cell repertoires in COVID-19. Data came from immunoSEQ multiplex PCR; TCRdb stores just in-frame clones and leaves some out. In the table there are approximately 68,000 clones, 70% to 90% of which are singletons. Sequencing was done on a sample of peripheral blood. These receptors were taken from a man aged 50 to 60 with active COVID-19. The CDR3 runs from the conserved cysteine through the conserved F or W. The order of the fields is V gene, clone size, J gene, D gene, CDR3 DNA, CDR3 protein. A D gene is named only where the DNA matches it firmly. Clone size is given for some rows only: seen once, a few or many times, or a class if the clone is expanded.

>TRBV2|-|TRBJ1-2|TRBD1
TGTGCCAGCAGTGACTCATCTGGACAGGGGGCTTCTGGCTACACCTTC
CASSDSSGQGASGYTF
>TRBV27|once|TRBJ2-1|TRBD1
TGTGCCAGCAGTTCCAGGGGGCATGAGCAGTTCTTC
CASSSRGHEQFF
>TRBV12-3/TRBV12-4|-|TRBJ2-1|-
TGTGCCAGCAGTTGGCTAGACAATGAGCAGTTCTTC
CASSWLDNEQFF
>TRBV6-6|-|TRBJ1-1|TRBD1
TGTGCCAGCAGAGGGGACAGGATGAACACTGAAGCTTTCTTT
CASRGDRMNTEAFF
>TRBV30|-|TRBJ2-7|-
TGTGCCTGGAGTAACCCGGGACACATCTACGAGCAGTACTTC
CAWSNPGHIYEQYF
>TRBV27|-|TRBJ2-7|TRBD1
TGTGCCAGCAGTTTAAACTTCCCGGGACAGCCAACCTACGAGCAGTACTTC
CASSLNFPGQPTYEQYF
>TRBV7-9|-|TRBJ2-1|-
TGTGCCAGCAGCAGTAGCGGACAGGTATATGAGCAGTTCTTC
CASSSSGQVYEQFF
>TRBV5-6|-|TRBJ1-4|-
TGTGCCAGCAGCTCAGCGGGACGGATTAATGAAAAACTGTTTTTT
CASSSAGRINEKLFF
>TRBV29-1|once|TRBJ1-2|-
TGCAGCGTGCCTACTAGTGTGGGGGCTCACTATGGCTACACCTTC
CSVPTSVGAHYGYTF
>TRBV28|many|TRBJ1-3|-
TGTGCCAGCAGGCCGACAGGCCGAAACACCATATATTTT
CASRPTGRNTIYF
>TRBV11-3|-|TRBJ2-2|TRBD1
TGTGCCAGCAGCAAACGGGACAGGGCCGGGGAGCTGTTTTTT
CASSKRDRAGELFF
>TRBV7-2|-|TRBJ2-3|-
TGTGCCAGCAGTCATGCGGGTTTGGCAGCTGGAGATACGCAGTATTTT
CASSHAGLAAGDTQYF
>TRBV5-8|medium-sized|TRBJ1-2|TRBD1
TGTGCCAGCAGCTCAAGGACAGGCCCTAACTATGGCTACACCTTC
CASSSRTGPNYGYTF
>TRBV7-2|-|TRBJ2-1|-
TGTGCCAGCAGCTTAGCGCTAACCTACAATGAGCAGTTCTTC
CASSLALTYNEQFF
>TRBV19|once|TRBJ2-7|TRBD1
TGTGCCAGTAGTATGGGGACAGGGACCCACGAGCAGTACTTC
CASSMGTGTHEQYF
>TRBV6-1|-|TRBJ2-5|-
TGTGCCAGCAGTGAACTGGAGACCCAGTACTTC
CASSELETQYF
>TRBV5-4|-|TRBJ2-4|TRBD1
TGTGCCAGCAGCTCCCCAGGGGGTCGCGTCATTCAGTACTTC
CASSSPGGRVIQYF
>TRBV9|-|TRBJ2-3|-
TGTGCCAGCAGCTGGGACACGGCAGATACGCAGTATTTT
CASSWDTADTQYF
>TRBV7-9|-|TRBJ1-6|TRBD1
TGTGCCAGCAGCCGAGATGGGACAGCTAATTCACCCCTCCACTTT
CASSRDGTANSPLHF
>TRBV7-2|-|TRBJ2-1|-
TGTGCCAGCAGCCGGAACAGGGAGAATGAGCAGTTCTTC
CASSRNRENEQFF
>TRBV6-2/TRBV6-3|once|TRBJ2-7|TRBD2
TGTGCCAGCAGTTACCCCCAAGCGGGAGCCTACGAGCAGTACTTC
CASSYPQAGAYEQYF
>TRBV2|-|TRBJ2-1|TRBD2
TGTGCCAGCAGGTCTAGCGGAAGCTCCTACAATGAGCAGTTCTTC
CASRSSGSSYNEQFF
>TRBV27|-|TRBJ1-3|-
TGTGCCAGCATCTCCTCGGGGGTCTCTGGAAACACCATATATTTT
CASISSGVSGNTIYF
>TRBV7-3|-|TRBJ2-2|TRBD1
TGTGCCAGCGGAGGGACAGGGTGGGGCGGGGAGCTGTTTTTT
CASGGTGWGGELFF
>TRBV7-2|-|TRBJ1-4|TRBD1
TGTGCCAGCAGCCCGAGGGACAGGTGGGGAAAACTGTTTTTT
CASSPRDRWGKLFF
>TRBV6-4|once|TRBJ2-2|TRBD2
TGTGCCAGCAGTGCGTCGGGGGGCACCGGGGAGCTGTTTTTT
CASSASGGTGELFF
>TRBV2|-|TRBJ1-6|TRBD1
TGTGCCAGCACCAGGGACAGCTCCTATAATTCACCCCTCCACTTT
CASTRDSSYNSPLHF
>TRBV15|many|TRBJ2-3|TRBD2
TGTGCCACCAGCAGAACTAGCGGGAGGGCCGATACGCAGTATTTT
CATSRTSGRADTQYF
>TRBV27|-|TRBJ2-7|TRBD1
TGTGCCAGCAGTGCCCGGGACAGGGGGCACGAGCAGTACTTC
CASSARDRGHEQYF
>TRBV30|-|TRBJ2-3|-
TGTGCCTGGAGTCAGAGCACAGATACGCAGTATTTT
CAWSQSTDTQYF
>TRBV7-8|-|TRBJ1-6|-
TGTGCCAGCAGCTTAGCGCCAGGGGATTCACCCCTCCACTTT
CASSLAPGDSPLHF
>TRBV11-3|-|TRBJ2-7|-
TGTGCCAGCAGCCCGCGACACCCCTACGAGCAGTACTTC
CASSPRHPYEQYF
>TRBV29-1|-|TRBJ1-1|-
TGCAGCGTTGGTCCGGGGTTGGCTGAAGCTTTCTTT
CSVGPGLAEAFF
>TRBV7-3|-|TRBJ2-2|-
TGTGCCAGCAGAACTGGCAGGGGGAACACCGGGGAGCTGTTTTTT
CASRTGRGNTGELFF
>TRBV6-2/TRBV6-3|-|TRBJ1-2|-
TGTGCCAGCAGTTCTTTCTATGGCTACACCTTC
CASSSFYGYTF
>TRBV7-6|-|TRBJ1-1|TRBD1
TGTGCCAGCAGCGCCCGGACAGGGGGCATTTCGGTGAACACTGAAGCTTTCTTT
CASSARTGGISVNTEAFF
>TRBV12-3/TRBV12-4|-|TRBJ2-7|-
TGTGCCAGCAGTTTAGATCGCGAGCAGTACTTC
CASSLDREQYF
>TRBV19|large|TRBJ1-1|-
TGTGCCAGTAGGCTGGACTTTCTCGTAACTGAAGCTTTCTTT
CASRLDFLVTEAFF
>TRBV6-2/TRBV6-3|-|TRBJ2-1|TRBD2
TGTGCCAGCAGTTCGACCCCTAGCGGGAGTTCCTACAATGAGCAGTTCTTC
CASSSTPSGSSYNEQFF
>TRBV24-1|-|TRBJ2-3|TRBD1
TGTGCCACCAGTGACCCCCTTGGACAGGGATACTACACAGATACGCAGTATTTT
CATSDPLGQGYYTDTQYF
>TRBV7-2|-|TRBJ2-2|TRBD1
TGTGCCAGCAGCCCAGGGACAGGTGGCACCGGGGAGCTGTTTTTT
CASSPGTGGTGELFF
>TRBV11-3|-|TRBJ2-1|-
TGTGCCAGCAGACAGTCCCCCTTATACAATGAGCAGTTCTTC
CASRQSPLYNEQFF